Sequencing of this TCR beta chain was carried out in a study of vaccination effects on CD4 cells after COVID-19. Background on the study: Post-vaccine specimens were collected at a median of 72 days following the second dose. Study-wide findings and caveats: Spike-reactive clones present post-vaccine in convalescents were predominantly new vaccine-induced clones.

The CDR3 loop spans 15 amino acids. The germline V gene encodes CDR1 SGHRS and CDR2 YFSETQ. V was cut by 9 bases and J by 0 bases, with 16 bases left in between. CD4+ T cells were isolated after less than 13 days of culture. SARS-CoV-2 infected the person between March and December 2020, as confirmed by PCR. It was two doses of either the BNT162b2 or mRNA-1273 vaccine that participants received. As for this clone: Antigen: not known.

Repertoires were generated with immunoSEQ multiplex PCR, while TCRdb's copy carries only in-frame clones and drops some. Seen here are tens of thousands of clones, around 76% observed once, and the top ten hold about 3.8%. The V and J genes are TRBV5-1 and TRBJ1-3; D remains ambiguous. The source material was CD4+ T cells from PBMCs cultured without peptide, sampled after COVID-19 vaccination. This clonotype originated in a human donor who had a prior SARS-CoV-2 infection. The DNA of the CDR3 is TGCGCCAACCTTTTTTATACCCGCTCTGGAAACACCATATATTTT. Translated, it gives CANLFYTRSGNTIYF.